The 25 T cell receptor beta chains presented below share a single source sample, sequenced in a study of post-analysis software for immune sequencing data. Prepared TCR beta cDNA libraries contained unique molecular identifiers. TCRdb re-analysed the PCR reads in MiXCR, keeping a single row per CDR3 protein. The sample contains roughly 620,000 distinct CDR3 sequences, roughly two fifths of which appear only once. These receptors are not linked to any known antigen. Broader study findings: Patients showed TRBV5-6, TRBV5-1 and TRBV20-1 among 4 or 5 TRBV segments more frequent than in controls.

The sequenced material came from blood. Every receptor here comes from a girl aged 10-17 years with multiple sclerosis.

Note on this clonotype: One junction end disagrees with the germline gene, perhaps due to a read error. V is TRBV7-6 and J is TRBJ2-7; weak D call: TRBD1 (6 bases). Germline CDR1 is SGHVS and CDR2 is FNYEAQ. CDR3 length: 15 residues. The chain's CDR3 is CAGSPLGAGAYEQYF. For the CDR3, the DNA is TGTGCCGGCAGCCCCCTGGGGGCAGGAGCCTACGAGCAGTACTTC.

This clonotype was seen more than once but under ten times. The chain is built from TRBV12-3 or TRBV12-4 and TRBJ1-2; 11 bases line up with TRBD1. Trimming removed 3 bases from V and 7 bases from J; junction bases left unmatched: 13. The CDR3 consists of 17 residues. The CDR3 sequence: CASSFSRSGTGGRGYTF. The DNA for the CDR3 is TGTGCCAGCAGTTTCTCTAGGTCCGGGACAGGGGGTCGTGGCTACACCTTC.

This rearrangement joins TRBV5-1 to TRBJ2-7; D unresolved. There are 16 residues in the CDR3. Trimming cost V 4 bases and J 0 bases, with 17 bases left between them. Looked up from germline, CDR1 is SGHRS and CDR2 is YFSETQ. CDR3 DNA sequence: TGCGCCAGCAGCGCCCTGGACGGACGAAGCTCCTACGAGCAGTACTTC. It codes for CASSALDGRSSYEQYF.

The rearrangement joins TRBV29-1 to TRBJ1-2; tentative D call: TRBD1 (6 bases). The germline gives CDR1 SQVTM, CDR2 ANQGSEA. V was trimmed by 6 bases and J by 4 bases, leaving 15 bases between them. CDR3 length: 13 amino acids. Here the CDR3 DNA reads TGCAGCGTAGTGGGCAGGGGAAGCTATGGCTACACCTTC. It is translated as CSVVGRGSYGYTF. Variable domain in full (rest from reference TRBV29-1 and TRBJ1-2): SAVISQKPSRDICQRGTSLTIQCQVDSQVTMMFWYRQQPGQSLTLIATANQGSEATYESGFVIDKFPISRPNLTFSTLTVSNMSPEDSSIYLCSVVGRGSYGYTFGSGTRLTVV.

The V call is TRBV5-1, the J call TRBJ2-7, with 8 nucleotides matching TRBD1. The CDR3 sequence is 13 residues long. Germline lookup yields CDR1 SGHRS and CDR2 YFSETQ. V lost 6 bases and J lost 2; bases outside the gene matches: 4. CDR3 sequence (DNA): TGCGCCAGCATGGGACAGGTTCCCTACGAGCAGTACTTC. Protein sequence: CASMGQVPYEQYF.

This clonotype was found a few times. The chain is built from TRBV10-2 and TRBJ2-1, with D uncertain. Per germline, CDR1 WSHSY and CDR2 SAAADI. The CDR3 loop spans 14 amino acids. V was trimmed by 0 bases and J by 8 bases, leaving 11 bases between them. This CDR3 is CASSESHADDEQFF. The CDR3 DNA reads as TGCGCCAGCAGTGAGTCTCATGCGGACGATGAGCAGTTCTTC.

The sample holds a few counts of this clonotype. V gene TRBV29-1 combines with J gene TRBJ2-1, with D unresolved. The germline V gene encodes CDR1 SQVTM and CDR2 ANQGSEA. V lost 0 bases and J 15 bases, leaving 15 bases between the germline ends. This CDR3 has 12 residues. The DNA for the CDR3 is TGCAGCGTTGAAGACGCCGAGATGGTCAGGTTCTTC. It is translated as CSVEDAEMVRFF.

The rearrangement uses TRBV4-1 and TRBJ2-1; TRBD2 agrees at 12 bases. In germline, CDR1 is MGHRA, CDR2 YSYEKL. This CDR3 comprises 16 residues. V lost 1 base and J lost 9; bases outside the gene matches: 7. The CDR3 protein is CASSQGASGRALEQFF. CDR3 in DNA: TGCGCCAGCAGCCAAGGGGCTAGCGGGAGGGCCCTTGAGCAGTTCTTC.

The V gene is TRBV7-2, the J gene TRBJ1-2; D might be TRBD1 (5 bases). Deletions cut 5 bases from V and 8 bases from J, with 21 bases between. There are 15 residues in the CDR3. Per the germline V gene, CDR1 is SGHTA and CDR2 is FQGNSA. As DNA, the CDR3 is TGTGCCAGCAGCACCATCGCAGTGGGGCCCGGGGGCTACACCTTC. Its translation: CASSTIAVGPGGYTF. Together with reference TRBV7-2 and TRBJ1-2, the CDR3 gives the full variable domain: GAGVSQSPSNKVTEKGKDVELRCDPISGHTALYWYRQSLGQGLEFLIYFQGNSAPDKSGLPSDRFSAERTGGSVSTLTIQRTQQEDSAVYLCASSTIAVGPGGYTFGSGTRLTVV.

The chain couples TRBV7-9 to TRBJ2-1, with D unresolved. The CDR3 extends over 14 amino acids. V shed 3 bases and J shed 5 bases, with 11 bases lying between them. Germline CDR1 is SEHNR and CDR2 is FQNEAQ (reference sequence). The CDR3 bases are TGTGCCAGCAGCTTTGGTGGTTCGGACAATGAGCAGTTCTTC. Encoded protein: CASSFGGSDNEQFF.

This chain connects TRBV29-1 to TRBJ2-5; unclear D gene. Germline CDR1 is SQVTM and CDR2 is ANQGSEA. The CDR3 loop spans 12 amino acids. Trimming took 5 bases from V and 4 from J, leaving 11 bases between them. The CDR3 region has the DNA TGCAGCGTTCCCTGGGGTGGAGAGACCCAGTACTTC. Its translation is CSVPWGGETQYF.

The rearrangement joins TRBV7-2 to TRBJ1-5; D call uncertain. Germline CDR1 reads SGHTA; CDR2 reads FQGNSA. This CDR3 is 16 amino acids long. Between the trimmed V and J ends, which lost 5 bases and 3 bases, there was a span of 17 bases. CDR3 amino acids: CASSLTYVAYNQPQHF. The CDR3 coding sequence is TGTGCCAGCAGCCTAACATACGTGGCTTACAATCAGCCCCAGCATTTT.

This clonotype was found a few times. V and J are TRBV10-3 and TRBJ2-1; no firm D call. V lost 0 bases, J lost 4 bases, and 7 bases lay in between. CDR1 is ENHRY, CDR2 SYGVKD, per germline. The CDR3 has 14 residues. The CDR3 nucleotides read TGTGCCATCAGTGAGTCTCAAAGTTACAATGAGCAGTTCTTC. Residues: CAISESQSYNEQFF.

This chain's CDR3 is CAISESWGAGETQYF. The CDR3, as DNA: TGTGCCATCAGTGAGTCGTGGGGGGCCGGAGAGACCCAGTACTTC. This rearrangement joins TRBV10-3 to TRBJ2-5; D is possibly TRBD1 or TRBD2 (6 bases each). This CDR3 spans 15 amino acids. Trimming pared 0 bases from V and 4 bases from J, leaving 12 bases between. Germline lookup yields CDR1 ENHRY and CDR2 SYGVKD.

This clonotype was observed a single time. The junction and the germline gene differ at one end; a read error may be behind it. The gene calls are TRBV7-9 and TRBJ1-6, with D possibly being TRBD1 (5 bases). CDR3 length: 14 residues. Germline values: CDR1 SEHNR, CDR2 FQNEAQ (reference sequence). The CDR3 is CASSLAGNNSPLHF. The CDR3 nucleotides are TGTGCCAGCAGCCTAGCAGGGAACAATTCACCCCTCCACTTT. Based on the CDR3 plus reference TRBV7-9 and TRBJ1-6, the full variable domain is DTGVSQNPRHKITKRGQNVTFRCDPISEHNRLYWYRQTLGQGPEFLTYFQNEAQLEKSRLLSDRFSAERPKGSFSTLEIQRTEQGDSAMYLCASSLAGNNSPLHFGNGTRLTVT.

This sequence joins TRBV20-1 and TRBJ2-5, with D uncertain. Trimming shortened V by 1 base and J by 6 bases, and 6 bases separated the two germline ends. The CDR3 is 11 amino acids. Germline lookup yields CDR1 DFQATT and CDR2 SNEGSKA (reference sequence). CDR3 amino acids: CSARVAKTQYF. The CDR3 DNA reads TGCAGTGCTAGAGTGGCGAAGACCCAGTACTTC.

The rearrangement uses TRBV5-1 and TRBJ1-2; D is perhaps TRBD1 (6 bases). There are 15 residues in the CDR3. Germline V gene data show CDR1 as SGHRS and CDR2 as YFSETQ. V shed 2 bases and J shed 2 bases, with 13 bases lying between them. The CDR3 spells CASSFIRGGNYGYTF. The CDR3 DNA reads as TGCGCCAGCAGCTTTATTCGAGGGGGAAACTATGGCTACACCTTC.

The CDR3 sequence: CTLRGDGYTF. The CDR3 DNA is TGTACCCTGCGGGGCGATGGCTACACCTTC. This chain joins TRBV6-5 and TRBJ1-2, with a possible D match to TRBD1 (5 bases). Germline loops: CDR1 MNHEY, CDR2 SVGAGI. The CDR3 is 10 amino acids.

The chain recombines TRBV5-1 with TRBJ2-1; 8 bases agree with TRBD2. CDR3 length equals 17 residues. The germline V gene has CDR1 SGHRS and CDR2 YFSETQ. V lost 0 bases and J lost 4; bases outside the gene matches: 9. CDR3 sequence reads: CASSLALSGGPYNEQFF. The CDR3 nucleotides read TGCGCCAGCAGCTTGGCCCTATCGGGAGGGCCTTACAATGAGCAGTTCTTC.

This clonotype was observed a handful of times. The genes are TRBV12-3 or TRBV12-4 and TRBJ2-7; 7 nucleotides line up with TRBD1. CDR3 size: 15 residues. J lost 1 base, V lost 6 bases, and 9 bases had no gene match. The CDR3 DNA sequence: TGTGCCAGCAGCAAGGAGACAGGGTCTTCCTACGAGCAGTACTTC. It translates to CASSKETGSSYEQYF.

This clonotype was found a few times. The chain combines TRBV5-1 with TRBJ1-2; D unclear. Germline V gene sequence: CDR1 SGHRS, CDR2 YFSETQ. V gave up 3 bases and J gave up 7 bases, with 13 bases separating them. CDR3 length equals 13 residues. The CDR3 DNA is TGCGCCAGCAGCTCAGATGTCATACTTGGCTACACCTTC. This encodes CASSSDVILGYTF.

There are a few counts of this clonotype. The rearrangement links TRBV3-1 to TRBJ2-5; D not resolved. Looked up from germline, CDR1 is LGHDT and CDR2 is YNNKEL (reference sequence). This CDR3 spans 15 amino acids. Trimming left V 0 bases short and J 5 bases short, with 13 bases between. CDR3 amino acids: CASSQDHGGRETQYF. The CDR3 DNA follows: TGTGCCAGCAGCCAAGATCACGGCGGTCGGGAGACCCAGTACTTC.

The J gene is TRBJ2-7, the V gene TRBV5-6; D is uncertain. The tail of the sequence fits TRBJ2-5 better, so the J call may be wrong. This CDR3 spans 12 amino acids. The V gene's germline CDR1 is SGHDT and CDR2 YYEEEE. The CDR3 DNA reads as TGTGCCAGCAGCTCGAGTGCAAAGACCCAGTACTTC. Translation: CASSSSAKTQYF.

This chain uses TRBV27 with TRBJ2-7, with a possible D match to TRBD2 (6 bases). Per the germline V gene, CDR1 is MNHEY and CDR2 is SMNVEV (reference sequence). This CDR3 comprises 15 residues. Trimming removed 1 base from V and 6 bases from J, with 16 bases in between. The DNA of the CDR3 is TGTGCCAGCAGTTTATATGGGGGGTTGAAAGGCGAGCAGTACTTC. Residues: CASSLYGGLKGEQYF.

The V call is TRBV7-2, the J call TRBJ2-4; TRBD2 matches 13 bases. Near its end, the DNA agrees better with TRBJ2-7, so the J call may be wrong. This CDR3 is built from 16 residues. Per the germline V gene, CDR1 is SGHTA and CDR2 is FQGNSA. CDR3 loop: CASSLGTSGGLYEQYF. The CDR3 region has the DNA TGTGCCAGCAGCTTAGGGACTAGCGGGGGTCTCTACGAGCAGTACTTC.